The clone carrying this T cell receptor (beta chain) has at least ten counts. Its antigen is unidentified. This sample is drawn from a study of response to subunit inactivated influenza vaccine. A single record per CDR3 protein comes from TCRdb applying MiXCR to the RT-PCR reads. Of 590,000 or so distinct CDR3 sequences listed, 14% are singletons. Study conclusions and caveats: That few new T cells are recruited by each seasonal influenza vaccination was the authors' suggestion.

CDR1 and CDR2 (germline): KGHDR, SFDVKD. Trimming at V came to 4 bases and at J to 8 bases, leaving 13 bases not matched to a gene. The CDR3 totals 17 residues. The sequenced sample was PBMCs from blood, obtained roughly 15 days before vaccination. The chain employs TRBV24-1 and TRBJ1-5; 10 bases are a match to TRBD1. The clonotype comes from a man between 50 and 59 years old who received an inactivated influenza vaccine. CDR3 sequence reads: CATSEGQGQGFWKPQHF. The DNA for the CDR3 is TGTGCCACCAGTGAGGGCCAGGGACAGGGGTTCTGGAAGCCCCAGCATTTT.